Described below is a single T cell receptor (beta chain) sequence and its context. No antigen is known for it. No base-level quality is on record; no much larger clone is a single base apart. The data are from a study of shared clonotypes between healthy human individuals (dated by TCRdb to the early 2020s). At the level of the whole study: Three men and a couple of women, aged 18 to 49 years, made up the cohort. For each donor, CD4 naive and CD4 memory were each given three plates, CD8 naive was given two plates, and CD8 memory was given one plate. The study deeply sequenced blood TCR repertoires of about 5 healthy adults to estimate repertoire size and the extent of clonotype sharing between individuals. Different laboratories and diverse techniques were used to prepare libraries and sequence TCR repertoires, to increase sequencing depth and limit assay-specific biases. Per donor, leukapheresis produced somewhere between about 0.85 and 10 billion PBMCs. Paper-wide results and their limitations: The genetic and exposure-history diversity represented was limited by the small number of donors. Larger estimated clonotype richness was generally found for naive subsets than for memory subsets. Sampling was restricted to blood, and TCR repertoires in tissue are likely to differ from TCR repertoires in blood. Rarefaction of sorted-subset datasets indicated incomplete sequencing despite the large sequencing depth. Approximately 5% of naive CD4, 3.5% of naive CD8, around 2.3% of memory CD4, and roughly 0.4% of memory CD8 clonotypes were shared across a few donors. Pairwise subsampling indicated that sequencing depth was expected to affect the degree of clonotype sharing among donors. Clonotypes shared by all four sorted-subset donors showed higher generation probabilities than non-shared clonotypes.

Using the deep immunoSEQ assay, multiplex PCR amplified TCR CDR3 regions from genomic DNA. Extracted genomic DNA from each cell subset was distributed evenly across all wells of several immunoSEQ 96-well plates, and each plate was treated as a replicate. For sorted subsets, each replicate PCR was loaded with 200 ng genomic DNA, equivalent to approximately 27,000 T cell genomes. Purified libraries were quantified with a Qubit 3.0 fluorometer, sized on a Bioanalyzer 2100, and re-quantified with the KAPA Library Quantification kit. A separate single-read 150-cycle Illumina NextSeq 550 flow cell was used to sequence each immunoSEQ 96-well plate. The source study handled its data this way. Because the immunoSEQ output included only junctional sequences and no quality scores, the filtering could not be the same as the filtering used for full-length reads. Sequences were annotated with PyIR, a Python wrapper for IgBLAST v1.9, and V/J genes and CDR3 were assigned using IMGT germline references. Reads were removed for weak V/J assignments (E-value above 1e-6), missing CDR3, stop codons, out-of-frame junctions, or ambiguous translated residues. V3J clonotypes were defined as sequences sharing an identical inferred V gene, J gene, and CDR3 amino acid sequence. Percentage overlap between repertoires was computed as shared unique clonotypes divided by the size of the smaller repertoire. Three approaches were used to assess repertoire richness: RTK rarefaction, the Chao1 estimator, and Recon v2.1 estimates of unobserved clonotypes. Generation probabilities were computed with OLGA for all TCRbeta clonotypes obtained by the gDNA method from four donors. TCRdb provides this immuneACCESS table in a form limited to in-frame rearrangements. Some clones are lacking; in checked studies, under half of them reflect an unresolved V gene, and why the rest are absent is not known. The V and J calls and clone size were taken over from that table, and D and trimming were inferred from the DNA. The sample has about 2 million clones on record, roughly 95% of them singletons. The ten largest clones take up 0.85% to 1.2% of the sample.

As encoded in the germline V gene, CDR1 is ENHRY while CDR2 is SYGVKD. The cysteine opens and the phenylalanine closes a CDR3 of 13 amino acids. CDR3 DNA only is kept here, 39 bases in frame from base 1. V is clipped by 4 bases and J by 7 bases, and the sequence between their germline boundaries is 11 bases long. CD8 naive samples were obtained by positive selection for CCR7 among CD45RO-negative cells, yielding a CD45RA+CCR7+ population from which TemRA cells were excluded. The donors were healthy, HIV-negative adults who had no recently reported acute infections or vaccinations. Every donor was a Caucasian adult living in Nashville, Tennessee, USA. After blood collection by leukapheresis, PBMCs were isolated using Ficoll-Histopaque density gradient centrifugation and then cryopreserved in the vapor phase of liquid nitrogen. Purity and quantity of every magnetically sorted T cell population were checked by analytical flow cytometry. Genomic DNA was isolated from each sorted fraction and quantified by UV absorbance on a Nanodrop 2000c.

This TCR derives from a man in his late teens or twenties in good health. The chain is encoded by TRBV10-3 joined to TRBJ1-5; D gene: possibly TRBD1, on 6 matching bases. The sequenced sample consisted of naive CD8+ T cells sorted from blood. What the cell subset or site label conveys for this sample: CD45RA+CCR7+. Here is the DNA: TGTGCCATCAGTGGACAGGCTGGGCAGCCCCAGCATTTT. Translated, this is CAISGQAGQPQHF.